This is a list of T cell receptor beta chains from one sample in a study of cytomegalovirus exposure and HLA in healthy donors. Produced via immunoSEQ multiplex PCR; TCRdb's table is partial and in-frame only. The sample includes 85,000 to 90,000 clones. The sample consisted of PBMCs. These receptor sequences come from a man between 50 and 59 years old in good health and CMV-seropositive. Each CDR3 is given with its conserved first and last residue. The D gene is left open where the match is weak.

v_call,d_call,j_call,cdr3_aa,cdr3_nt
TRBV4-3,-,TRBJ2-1,CASSQGATDNEQFF,TGCGCCAGCAGCCAAGGAGCGACCGACAATGAGCAGTTCTTC
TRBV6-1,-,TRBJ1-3,CASSARGWNTIYF,TGTGCCAGCAGTGCCAGGGGATGGAACACCATATATTTT
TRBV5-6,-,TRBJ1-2,CASSYADTTVYGYTF,TGTGCCAGCAGCTACGCGGACACGACCGTCTATGGCTACACCTTC
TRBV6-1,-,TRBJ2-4,CATSRGAIQYF,TGTGCCACCTCACGGGGGGCAATTCAGTACTTC
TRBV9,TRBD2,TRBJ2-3,CASSVLAGGATDTQYF,TGTGCCAGCAGCGTACTAGCGGGAGGGGCCACAGATACGCAGTATTTT
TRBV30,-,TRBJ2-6,CAWSAYSGANVLTF,TGTGCCTGGAGTGCCTACTCTGGGGCCAACGTCCTGACTTTC
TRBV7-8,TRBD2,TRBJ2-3,CASSLGIAGSTDTQYF,TGTGCCAGCAGCTTAGGAATAGCGGGATCCACAGATACGCAGTATTTT
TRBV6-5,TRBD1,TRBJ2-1,CASSYGDRDNEQFF,TGTGCCAGCAGTTACGGGGACAGAGACAATGAGCAGTTCTTC
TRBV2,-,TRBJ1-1,CASSEQGGTEAFF,TGTGCCAGCAGTGAGCAGGGTGGCACTGAAGCTTTCTTT
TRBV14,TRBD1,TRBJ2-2,CASSQFSDRRGLFF,TGTGCCAGCAGCCAATTTTCGGACAGGCGCGGGCTGTTTTTT
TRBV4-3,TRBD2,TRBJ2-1,CASSQGPSSGSYNEQFF,TGCGCCAGCAGCCAAGGACCCTCTAGCGGGAGTTACAATGAGCAGTTCTTC
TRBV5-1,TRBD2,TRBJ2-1,CASGPGGTSGDAFTQFF,TGCGCCAGCGGTCCCGGCGGGACTAGCGGGGATGCGTTTACGCAGTTCTTC
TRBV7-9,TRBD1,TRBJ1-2,CASSIQDRGDNYGYTF,TGTGCCAGCAGCATCCAAGACAGGGGAGACAACTATGGCTACACCTTC